Presented here are 28 T cell receptor beta chains from one specimen sequenced in a study of human T cells and chemical hapten exposure (dated by TCRdb to 2020 to 2022). The library was prepared using 5' RACE. Instrument used: Illumina MiSeq. TCRdb took the public reads, trimmed them with fastp at Q25, ran MiXCR for clone calling and kept in-frame beta chains. Entries that share a CDR3 protein sequence are merged under the most common genes and DNA. The sample includes 110,000 or so distinct CDR3 sequences, with more than 15% observed a single time. Around 2.8% of the sample is taken by the ten largest. Unfractionated whole blood was collected in Tempus Blood RNA tubes, and total RNA was extracted from that blood. All receptors derive from a human donor in good health.

The V call is TRBV20-1, the J call TRBJ2-6, with D uncertain. V lost 1 base to trimming and J lost 4 bases, with 8 bases between them. The CDR3 loop spans 14 amino acids. The germline V gene has CDR1 DFQATT and CDR2 SNEGSKA (reference sequence). The CDR3 DNA follows: TGCAGTGCTAGAGGAGAGGAGGGGGCCAACGTCCTGACTTTC. It is translated as CSARGEEGANVLTF.

This clonotype occurred a few times. This CDR3 is CASSSRQGGVDEQFF. The DNA for the CDR3 is TGTGCCAGCAGTTCCCGACAGGGTGGGGTGGATGAGCAGTTCTTC. J is TRBJ2-1 and V is TRBV12-3 or TRBV12-4, with 7 bases matching TRBD1. V lost 4 bases, J lost 8 bases, and 11 bases stayed unmatched. CDR3 length equals 15 residues.

DNA for the CDR3: TGTGCCAGCAGTTTTCGGACTAGCGGGGAGGATCAAGAGACCCAGTACTTC. Its translation is CASSFRTSGEDQETQYF. The V and J genes are TRBV12-3 or TRBV12-4 and TRBJ2-5; the match to TRBD2 covers 12 bases. This CDR3 has 17 residues. With 3 bases clipped from V and 2 bases from J, the junction kept 7 bases outside the gene matches.

This clonotype was seen more than once but under ten times. CDR3 loop: CASSLVGAYEQYF. The CDR3 DNA reads as TGTGCCAGCAGCTTAGTCGGAGCCTACGAGCAGTACTTC. This rearrangement joins TRBV13 to TRBJ2-7; D unresolved. The CDR3 spans 13 residues. Germline V gene sequence: CDR1 PRHDT, CDR2 FYEKMQ (reference sequence). The V gene lost 1 base and the J gene lost 2 bases, with 6 bases spanning the gap.

The gene calls are TRBV4-1 and TRBJ2-7; 12 bases align to TRBD1. The CDR3 runs to 14 residues. With 3 bases clipped from V and 5 bases from J, the junction kept 2 bases outside the gene matches. Per the germline V gene, CDR1 is MGHRA and CDR2 is YSYEKL. Written as DNA, the CDR3 is TGCGCCAGCAGCCAGGGGACAGGGGGCAACGAGCAGTACTTC. Translated: CASSQGTGGNEQYF.

The V and J genes are TRBV10-1 and TRBJ2-3; D is uncertain. Per germline, CDR1 WNHNN and CDR2 SYGVQD (reference sequence). The germline V and J ends were trimmed by 0 bases and 0 bases, with 13 bases remaining between them. The CDR3 runs to 17 residues. CDR3 coding DNA: TGCGCCAGCAGTGAGTCGGTTTACCGGTCTAGCACAGATACGCAGTATTTT. This encodes CASSESVYRSSTDTQYF.

Only a few counts were recorded for this clonotype. This rearrangement joins TRBV3-1 to TRBJ2-7; TRBD2 might be the D (6 bases). CDR3 length: 13 residues. The germline gives CDR1 LGHDT, CDR2 YNNKEL (reference sequence). V was trimmed by 2 bases and J by 3 bases, leaving 8 bases between them. CDR3 residues: CASSQPDYYEQYF. The DNA for the CDR3 is TGTGCCAGCAGCCAACCGGACTACTACGAGCAGTACTTC.

The chain uses TRBV19 and TRBJ2-7, with TRBD1 as a possible D gene (6 bases). Per germline, CDR1 LNHDA and CDR2 SQIVND (reference sequence). The CDR3 totals 14 residues. The germline V and J ends were trimmed by 3 bases and 6 bases, with 15 bases remaining between them. The CDR3: CASSMGAGSAEQYF. CDR3 coding DNA: TGTGCCAGTAGTATGGGGGCAGGGAGTGCCGAGCAGTACTTC.

This clonotype was seen more than once but under ten times. The rearrangement uses TRBV12-3 or TRBV12-4 and TRBJ1-3, with unresolved D. The CDR3 totals 15 residues. V was cut by 2 bases and J by 0 bases, with 8 bases left in between. CDR3 DNA sequence: TGTGCCAGCAGTTTAAGAGGAATCTCTGGAAACACCATATATTTT. Its protein is CASSLRGISGNTIYF.

This clonotype was counted between two and nine times. The rearrangement uses TRBV4-1 and TRBJ2-7; D gene ambiguous. CDR1 and CDR2 (germline): MGHRA, YSYEKL. This CDR3 contains 12 residues. Trimming stripped 1 base from V and 3 bases from J, with 4 bases between. The CDR3, as DNA: TGCGCCAGCAGCCAAGGGAACTACGAGCAGTACTTC. It encodes CASSQGNYEQYF.

This clonotype occurred many times. The V call is TRBV6-6, the J call TRBJ2-7; D could derive from TRBD1 or TRBD2 (5 bases each). Deletions cut 11 bases from V and 6 bases from J, with 17 bases between. The CDR3 is 12 residues long. Germline lookup yields CDR1 MNHNY and CDR2 SVGAGI (reference sequence). The CDR3 DNA follows: TGTGCCTCCCATGATCGAGGGGCCGAGCAGTACTTC. As protein: CASHDRGAEQYF.

The sample holds a few counts of this clonotype. The chain uses TRBV11-2 and TRBJ2-3, with 7 bases matching TRBD1. This CDR3 is 14 amino acids long. After removal of 5 bases from V and 4 bases from J, the junction contained 6 bases not matched to a gene. The germline V gene encodes CDR1 SGHAT and CDR2 FQNNGV. CDR3 DNA: TGTGCCAGCAGCCTTAACAGGGGCCCAGATACGCAGTATTTT. It encodes CASSLNRGPDTQYF.

This clonotype was picked up a small number of times. The genes are TRBV5-1 and TRBJ2-5; 10 positions match TRBD2. In germline, CDR1 is SGHRS, CDR2 YFSETQ. The J segment lost 1 base and the V segment lost 4 bases, leaving 7 bases of the junction unmatched. The CDR3 runs to 16 residues. This CDR3 reads CASSQPGLASQETQYF. The CDR3 DNA follows: TGCGCCAGCAGCCAGCCGGGACTAGCGAGCCAAGAGACCCAGTACTTC.

This clonotype was detected only a few times. The V and J genes are TRBV29-1 and TRBJ1-2; weak D call: TRBD1 (5 bases). V lost 6 bases and J lost 13, with 24 bases in between. Germline CDR1 reads SQVTM; CDR2 reads ANQGSEA. This CDR3 region has 13 residues. The CDR3: CSVQEAGTGLSTF. The DNA of the CDR3 is TGCAGCGTCCAAGAGGCCGGGACCGGGCTATCCACCTTC.

The chain links TRBV20-1 to TRBJ1-4; D ambiguous. The CDR3 length is 11 residues. The V gene's germline CDR1 is DFQATT and CDR2 SNEGSKA (reference sequence). Trimming cost V 4 bases and J 8 bases, with 8 bases left between them. The CDR3 loop is CSATLYEKLFF. CDR3 sequence (DNA): TGCAGTGCTACCCTTTACGAAAAACTGTTTTTT.

Points on this clonotype: The junction differs from germline at one of its ends, possibly a read error. This chain uses TRBV7-7 with TRBJ2-5; 9 nucleotides agree with TRBD1. CDR1 and CDR2 (germline): SSHAT, FNYEAQ (reference sequence). The CDR3 contains 13 residues. CDR3 nucleotide sequence: TGTGCTAGCAGCCGGGACAGGGAAGAGACCCAGTACTTC. As protein: CASSRDREETQYF.

This clonotype came up a few times. V is TRBV27 and J is TRBJ2-3, with TRBD2 as a possible D gene (5 bases). The length of the CDR3 is 13 residues. V shed 2 bases and J shed 5 bases, with 8 bases lying between them. CDR1 is MNHEY and CDR2 is SMNVEV in the germline V gene (reference sequence). CDR3 bases: TGTGCCAGCAGTTTACGTGGAGGAGATACGCAGTATTTT. This encodes CASSLRGGDTQYF.

Only a few counts were recorded for this clonotype. The chain links TRBV28 to TRBJ1-1; tentatively, D is TRBD1 (6 bases). Between the trimmed V and J ends, which lost 5 bases and 3 bases, there was a span of 19 bases. CDR3 size: 16 residues. Germline V gene data show CDR1 as MDHEN and CDR2 as SYDVKM. CDR3 DNA: TGTGCCAGCAGTCCGCCAGGGGCGCGGGAGCACACTGAAGCTTTCTTT. The encoded protein is CASSPPGAREHTEAFF.

This clonotype was recorded a few times. The CDR3 is CASSKLTVRGTEAFF. DNA for the CDR3: TGTGCCAGCAGCAAACTGACAGTACGCGGCACTGAAGCTTTCTTT. V is TRBV21-1 and J is TRBJ1-1; the D call in the table, TRBD1, was not verified against the DNA. TRBV21-1 constitutes a pseudogene. This CDR3 has 15 amino acids.

The rearrangement uses TRBV19 and TRBJ2-7, with 10 bases matching TRBD1. CDR1 LNHDA and CDR2 SQIVND come from the germline V gene (reference sequence). This CDR3 contains 15 residues. V gave up 3 bases and J gave up 5 bases; unmatched junction bases: 7. CDR3 bases: TGTGCCAGTAGTATTCCGGGACAGGGGTACCACGAGCAGTACTTC. Translation gives CASSIPGQGYHEQYF.

A few counts support this clonotype. A junction boundary mismatches the germline segment, possibly from a read error. The rearrangement uses TRBV24-1 and TRBJ2-7; the D gene could be TRBD1 or TRBD2 (5 bases each). This CDR3 region has 8 residues. Germline V lookup: CDR1 KGHDR, CDR2 SFDVKD. CDR3 loop: CATPGPLF. The CDR3 DNA reads as TGTGCCACTCCGGGACCTCTCTTC.

The gene calls are TRBV20-1 and TRBJ2-1; weak D call: TRBD2 (6 bases). The CDR3 runs to 15 residues. The V end was cut by 3 bases, the J end by 7 bases, with 19 bases between. Germline lookup yields CDR1 DFQATT and CDR2 SNEGSKA (reference sequence). For the CDR3, the DNA is TGCAGTGCTAGGCGGTGGTCGGAGGGAAGGAATGAGCAGTTCTTC. This codes for CSARRWSEGRNEQFF.

CDR3 protein: CASSQQGLREKLFF. The CDR3, as DNA: TGTGCCAGCAGTCAACAGGGTTTGAGAGAAAAACTGTTTTTT. The V call is TRBV12-3 or TRBV12-4, the J call TRBJ1-4; tentative D call: TRBD1 (6 bases). CDR3 length equals 14 residues. Trimming pared 5 bases from V and 8 bases from J, leaving 15 bases between.

The chain combines TRBV5-1 with TRBJ2-1; 9 positions agree with TRBD1. CDR3 length equals 15 residues. V dropped 0 bases and J dropped 3; count of bases not matched to a gene: 1. CDR1 SGHRS and CDR2 YFSETQ come from the germline V gene. The CDR3 coding sequence is TGCGCCAGCAGCTTGGGGACAGGGGTCTACAATGAGCAGTTCTTC. It translates to CASSLGTGVYNEQFF.

The rearrangement links TRBV28 to TRBJ1-5; D gene ambiguous. Trimming took 6 bases from V and 0 from J, leaving 12 bases between them. Germline lookup yields CDR1 MDHEN and CDR2 SYDVKM. The CDR3 runs 15 residues. Here the CDR3 reads CASSTTEYSNQPQHF. The CDR3 nucleotides read TGTGCCAGCAGCACAACGGAGTATAGCAATCAGCCCCAGCATTTT. The entire variable domain, with the rest obtained from reference TRBV28 and TRBJ1-5, is as follows: DVKVTQSSRYLVKRTGEKVFLECVQDMDHENMFWYRQDPGLGLRLIYFSYDVKMKEKGDIPEGYSVSREKKERFSLILESASTNQTSMYLCASSTTEYSNQPQHFGDGTRLSIL.

The chain combines TRBV5-6 with TRBJ2-4; D is ambiguous. This CDR3 has 16 residues. CDR1 and CDR2 (germline): SGHDT, YYEEEE. V was shortened by 2 bases and J by 1 base, with 13 bases between the two germline ends. The CDR3 DNA is TGTGCCAGCAGCTTTCGTGGGGTAACGGCCAAAAACATTCAGTACTTC. Its translation is CASSFRGVTAKNIQYF.

A few counts support this clonotype. V usage is TRBV24-1 and J usage is TRBJ2-1; 8 bases agree with TRBD2. This CDR3 comprises 15 residues. Germline CDR1 KGHDR, CDR2 SFDVKD. V shed 4 bases, J shed 4 bases, and the junction held 5 bases outside the gene matches. The CDR3 region has the DNA TGTGCCACCAGTGAAGCGGGAGCTTTATACAATGAGCAGTTCTTC. It yields the protein CATSEAGALYNEQFF.

The J gene is TRBJ2-3, the V gene TRBV5-1; the D call may be TRBD1 or TRBD2 (5 bases each). The CDR3 covers 13 residues. Germline loops: CDR1 SGHRS, CDR2 YFSETQ. V lost 7 bases and J lost 2, with 11 bases in between. The CDR3 sequence is CASPWGTTDTQYF. The CDR3 DNA reads as TGCGCCAGCCCCTGGGGGACCACAGATACGCAGTATTTT.